This TCR beta chain stems from a study of shared clonotypes between healthy human individuals. Whole-study findings and limits: The study generally estimated greater richness for naive than memory subsets.

With regard to this clone: As yet, its antigen is unknown.

TCRdb's table, derived via immunoSEQ multiplex PCR, lists solely in-frame clones and lacks some. Of over a million clones in the sample, 98% to 99% were seen once. The receptor was derived from a man in his thirties or forties in good health. What was sequenced was naive CD4+ T cells sorted from blood. Subset meaning: CD45RA+ positively selected.

CDR3 sequence: CASSPGLAGNTDTQYF. In nucleotides, the CDR3 is TGTGCCAGCAGCCCTGGACTAGCGGGGAACACAGATACGCAGTATTTT. The chain couples TRBV7-9 to TRBJ2-3, with 12 bases identical to TRBD2. The V segment lost 5 bases and the J segment 2 bases; nucleotides outside the gene matches: 5. CDR1 is SEHNR and CDR2 is FQNEAQ in the germline V gene (reference sequence). The CDR3 totals 16 residues.